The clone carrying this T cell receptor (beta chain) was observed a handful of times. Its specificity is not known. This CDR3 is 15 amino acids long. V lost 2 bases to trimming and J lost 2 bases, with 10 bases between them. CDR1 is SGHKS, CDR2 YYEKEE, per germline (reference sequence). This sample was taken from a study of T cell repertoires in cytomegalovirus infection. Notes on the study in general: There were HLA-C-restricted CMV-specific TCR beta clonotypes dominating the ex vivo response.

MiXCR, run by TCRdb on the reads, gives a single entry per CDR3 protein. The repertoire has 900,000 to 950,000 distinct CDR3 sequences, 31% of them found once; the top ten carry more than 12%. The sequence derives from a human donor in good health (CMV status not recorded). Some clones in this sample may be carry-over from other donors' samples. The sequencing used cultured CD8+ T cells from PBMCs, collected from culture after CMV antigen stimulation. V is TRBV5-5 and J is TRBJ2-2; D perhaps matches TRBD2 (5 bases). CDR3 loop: CASSFPGINTGELFF. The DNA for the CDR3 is TGTGCCAGCAGCTTCCCCGGGATAAACACCGGGGAGCTGTTTTTT.